The 2 T cell receptor beta chains listed next were all sequenced from one sample in a study of T cells expressing NK-cell markers. Reanalyzing the 5' RACE reads, TCRdb keeps one entry per CDR3 protein, without DNA. In all, the sample yields about 430,000 distinct CDR3 sequences. The sample consisted of blood T cells: a sorted CD56 or NKG2C T cell subset, CD4+ or CD8+ T cells, or bulk PBMC T cells (not recorded which). Source of these receptors: a woman aged 50 to 65 in good health.

The chain links TRBV25-1 to TRBJ2-7. The CDR3 has 12 amino acids. Per the germline V gene, CDR1 is MGHDK and CDR2 is SYGVNS. CDR3 protein: CATSGRAYEQYF.

This chain uses TRBV24-1 with TRBJ2-7. The CDR3 has 11 residues. Germline V lookup: CDR1 KGHDR, CDR2 SFDVKD. The CDR3 is CATSEQTYLYF.